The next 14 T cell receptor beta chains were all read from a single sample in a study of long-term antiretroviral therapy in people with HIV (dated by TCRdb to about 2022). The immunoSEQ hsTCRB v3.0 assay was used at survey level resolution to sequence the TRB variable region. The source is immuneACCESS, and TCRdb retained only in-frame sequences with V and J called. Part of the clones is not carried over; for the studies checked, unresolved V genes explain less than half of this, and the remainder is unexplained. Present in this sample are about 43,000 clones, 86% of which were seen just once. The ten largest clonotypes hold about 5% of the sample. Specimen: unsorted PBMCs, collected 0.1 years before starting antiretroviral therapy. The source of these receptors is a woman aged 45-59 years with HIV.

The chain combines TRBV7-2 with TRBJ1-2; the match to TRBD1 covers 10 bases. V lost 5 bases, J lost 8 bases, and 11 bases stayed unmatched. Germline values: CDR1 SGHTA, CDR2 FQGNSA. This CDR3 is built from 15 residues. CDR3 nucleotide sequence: TGTGCCAGCAGCACCGGAGGGACAGGGGCCTTGGGCTACACCTTC. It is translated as CASSTGGTGALGYTF.

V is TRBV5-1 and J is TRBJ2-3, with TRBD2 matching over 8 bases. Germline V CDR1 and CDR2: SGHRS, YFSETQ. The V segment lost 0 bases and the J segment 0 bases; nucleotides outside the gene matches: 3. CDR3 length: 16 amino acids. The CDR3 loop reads CASSLEGLGSTDTQYF. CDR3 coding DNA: TGCGCCAGCAGCTTGGAGGGACTAGGAAGCACAGATACGCAGTATTTT.

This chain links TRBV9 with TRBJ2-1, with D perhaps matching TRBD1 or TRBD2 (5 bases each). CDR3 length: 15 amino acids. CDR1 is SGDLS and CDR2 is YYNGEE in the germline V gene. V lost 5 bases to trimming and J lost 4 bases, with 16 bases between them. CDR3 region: CASRPSGANYNEQFF. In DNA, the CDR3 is TGTGCCAGCAGACCGTCCGGGGCTAATTACAATGAGCAGTTCTTC.

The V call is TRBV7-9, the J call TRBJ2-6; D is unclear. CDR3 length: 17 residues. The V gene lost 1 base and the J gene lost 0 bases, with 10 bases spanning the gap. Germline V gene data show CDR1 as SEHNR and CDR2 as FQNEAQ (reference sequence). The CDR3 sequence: CASSLDVPTSGANVLTF. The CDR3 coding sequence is TGTGCCAGCAGCTTAGACGTACCCACCTCTGGGGCCAACGTCCTGACTTTC. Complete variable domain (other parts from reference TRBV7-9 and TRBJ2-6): DTGVSQNPRHKITKRGQNVTFRCDPISEHNRLYWYRQTLGQGPEFLTYFQNEAQLEKSRLLSDRFSAERPKGSFSTLEIQRTEQGDSAMYLCASSLDVPTSGANVLTFGAGSRLTVL.

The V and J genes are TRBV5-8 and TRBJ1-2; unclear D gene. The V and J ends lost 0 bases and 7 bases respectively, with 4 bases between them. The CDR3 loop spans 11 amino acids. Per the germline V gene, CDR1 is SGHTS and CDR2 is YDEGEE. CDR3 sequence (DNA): TGTGCCAGCAGCTTGGTTGGTGGCTACACCTTC. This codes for CASSLVGGYTF.

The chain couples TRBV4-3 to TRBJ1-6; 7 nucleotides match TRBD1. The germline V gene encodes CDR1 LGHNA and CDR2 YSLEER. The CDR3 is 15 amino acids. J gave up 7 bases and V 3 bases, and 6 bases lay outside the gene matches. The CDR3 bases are TGCGCCAGCAGCCAGGAACCGGGACAGAATTCACCCCTCCACTTT. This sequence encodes CASSQEPGQNSPLHF.

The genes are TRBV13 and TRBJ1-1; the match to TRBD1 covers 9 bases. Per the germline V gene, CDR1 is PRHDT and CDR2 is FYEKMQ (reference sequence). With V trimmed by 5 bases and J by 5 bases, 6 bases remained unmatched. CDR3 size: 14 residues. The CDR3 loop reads CASSLPGQGTEAFF. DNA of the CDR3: TGTGCCAGCAGCCTGCCGGGACAGGGAACTGAAGCTTTCTTT.

The CDR3 is CASSFEAGFNEKLFF. CDR3 in DNA: TGTGCCAGCAGCTTCGAGGCAGGGTTCAATGAAAAACTGTTTTTT. The rearrangement uses TRBV7-9 and TRBJ1-4, with D possibly matching TRBD1 (5 bases). The length of the CDR3 is 15 residues. With 3 bases removed from V and 5 bases from J, the gap between germline ends came to 13 bases. Looked up from germline, CDR1 is SEHNR and CDR2 is FQNEAQ (reference sequence).

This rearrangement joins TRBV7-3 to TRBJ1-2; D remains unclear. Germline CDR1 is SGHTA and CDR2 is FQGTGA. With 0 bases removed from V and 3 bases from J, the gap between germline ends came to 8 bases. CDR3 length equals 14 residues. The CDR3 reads CASSLTPSDYGYTF. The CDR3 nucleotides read TGTGCCAGCAGCTTAACTCCTTCTGACTATGGCTACACCTTC. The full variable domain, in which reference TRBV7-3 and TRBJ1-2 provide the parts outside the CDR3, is GAGVSQTPSNKVTEKGKYVELRCDPISGHTALYWYRQSLGQGPEFLIYFQGTGAADDSGLPNDRFFAVRPEGSVSTLKIQRTERGDSAVYLCASSLTPSDYGYTFGSGTRLTVV.

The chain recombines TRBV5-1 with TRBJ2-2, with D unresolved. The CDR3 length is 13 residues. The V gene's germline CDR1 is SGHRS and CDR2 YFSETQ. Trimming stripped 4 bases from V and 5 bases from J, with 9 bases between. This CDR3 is CASSTENTGELFF. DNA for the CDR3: TGCGCCAGCAGCACAGAAAATACCGGGGAGCTGTTTTTT.

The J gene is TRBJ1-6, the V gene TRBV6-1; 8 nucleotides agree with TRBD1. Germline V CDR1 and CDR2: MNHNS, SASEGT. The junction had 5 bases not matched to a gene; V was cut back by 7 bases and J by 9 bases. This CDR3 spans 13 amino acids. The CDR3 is CASKEQGGSPLHF. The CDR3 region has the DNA TGTGCCAGCAAAGAACAGGGGGGTTCACCCCTCCACTTT.

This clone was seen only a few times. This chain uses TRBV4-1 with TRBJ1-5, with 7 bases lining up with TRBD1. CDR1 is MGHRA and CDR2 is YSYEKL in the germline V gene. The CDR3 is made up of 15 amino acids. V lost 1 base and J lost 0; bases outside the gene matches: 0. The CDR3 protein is CASSQGDSSNQPQHF. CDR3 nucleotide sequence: TGCGCCAGCAGCCAAGGGGACAGTAGCAATCAGCCCCAGCATTTT.

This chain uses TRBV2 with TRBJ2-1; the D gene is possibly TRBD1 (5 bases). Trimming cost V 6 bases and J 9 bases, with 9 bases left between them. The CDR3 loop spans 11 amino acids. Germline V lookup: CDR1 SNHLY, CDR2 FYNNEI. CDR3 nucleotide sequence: TGTGCCAGCAGGGCAGGGTTTGAGCAGTTCTTC. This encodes CASRAGFEQFF. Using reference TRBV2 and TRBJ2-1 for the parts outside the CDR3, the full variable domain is EPEVTQTPSHQVTQMGQEVILRCVPISNHLYFYWYRQILGQKVEFLVSFYNNEISEKSEIFDDQFSVERPDGSNFTLKIRSTKLEDSAMYFCASRAGFEQFFGPGTRLTVL.

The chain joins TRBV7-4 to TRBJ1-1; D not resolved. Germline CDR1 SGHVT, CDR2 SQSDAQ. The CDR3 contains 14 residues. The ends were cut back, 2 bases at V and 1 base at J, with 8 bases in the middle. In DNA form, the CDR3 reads TGTGCCAGCAGCTTACGTGGCCCGAACACTGAAGCTTTCTTT. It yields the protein CASSLRGPNTEAFF.